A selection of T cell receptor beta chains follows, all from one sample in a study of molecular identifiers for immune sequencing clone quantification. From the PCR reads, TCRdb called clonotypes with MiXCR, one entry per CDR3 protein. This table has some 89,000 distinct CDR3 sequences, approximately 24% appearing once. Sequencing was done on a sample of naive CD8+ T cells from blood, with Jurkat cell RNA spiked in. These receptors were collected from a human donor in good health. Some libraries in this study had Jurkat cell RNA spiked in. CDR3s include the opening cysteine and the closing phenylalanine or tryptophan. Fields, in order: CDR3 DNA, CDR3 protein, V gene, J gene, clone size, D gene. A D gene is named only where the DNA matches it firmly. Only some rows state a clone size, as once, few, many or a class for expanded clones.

TGCGCCAGCAGCCAATGGGCCGGGGGTAGCTCCTACGAGCAGTACTTC,CASSQWAGGSSYEQYF,TRBV4-3,TRBJ2-7,many,.
TGTGCCAGCAGTTTTTCACTAGATGGCACCGGGGAGCTGTTTTTT,CASSFSLDGTGELFF,TRBV12-3/TRBV12-4,TRBJ2-2,.,.
TGTGCCAGCAGCTTAGAGATACAGGGGGTGAGGACTGAAGCTTTCTTT,CASSLEIQGVRTEAFF,TRBV7-9,TRBJ1-1,many,TRBD1
TGTGCCAGCAGCCGCGACAGGAGTCTTTCCTACGAGCAGTACTTC,CASSRDRSLSYEQYF,TRBV6-2/TRBV6-3,TRBJ2-7,many,.
TGCGCCAGCAGCCAAGTGGGACTAGCGGGAGCAGAGACCCAGTACTTC,CASSQVGLAGAETQYF,TRBV4-1,TRBJ2-5,many,TRBD2
TGTGCCAGCAGTTTATCGGCCACAGAGGGCGAGCAGTACTTC,CASSLSATEGEQYF,TRBV27,TRBJ2-7,.,.
TGTGCCAGCAGTTACACTTTCCCAGATACGCAGTATTTT,CASSYTFPDTQYF,TRBV6-5,TRBJ2-3,many,.
TGCGCCAGCAGCCAAGCGGCTAGCGGGGTCACCGGGGAGCTGTTTTTT,CASSQAASGVTGELFF,TRBV4-3,TRBJ2-2,.,TRBD2
TGTGCCAGCAGCCCAGAGACTAGCGGGAGACATCAAGAGACCCAGTACTTC,CASSPETSGRHQETQYF,TRBV11-2,TRBJ2-5,.,TRBD2
TGTGCCAGCAGCTCCCGGACAGGGGGAGAGACCCAGTACTTC,CASSSRTGGETQYF,TRBV7-8,TRBJ2-5,many,TRBD1
TGTGCCAGCAGCTTAGCGCACAACAGCTACCTTAGCACAGATACGCAGTATTTT,CASSLAHNSYLSTDTQYF,TRBV7-9,TRBJ2-3,many,.
TGTGCCAGCAGCGTAGGGTCTAACTCCTACGAGCAGTACTTC,CASSVGSNSYEQYF,TRBV9,TRBJ2-7,many,.
TGTGCCAGCTCACCCAGCATCTACGAGCAGTACTTC,CASSPSIYEQYF,TRBV18,TRBJ2-7,many,.
TGTGCCAGTGGTACCCGGGCGGGCTCTGGGGCCAACGTCCTGACTTTC,CASGTRAGSGANVLTF,TRBV19,TRBJ2-6,.,.
TGTGCCAGCACTATTATGAATAGCACTGAAGCTTTCTTT,CASTIMNSTEAFF,TRBV6-2/TRBV6-3,TRBJ1-1,once,.
TGTGCCAGCAGCTTATTCCCCGGGACCCCCTCTGGAGACACCATATATTTT,CASSLFPGTPSGDTIYF,TRBV7-9,TRBJ1-3,.,.
TGTGCCAGCAGCTTATACGGGGAGAACACTGAAGCTTTCTTT,CASSLYGENTEAFF,TRBV7-2,TRBJ1-1,many,.
TGTGCCAGCAGGGATCCTTACCAGCAAGAGACCCAGTACTTC,CASRDPYQQETQYF,TRBV25-1,TRBJ2-5,many,.
TGTGCCAGCAGTTCCCGGTTTGGGGCGGATAGCAATCAGCCCCAGCATTTT,CASSSRFGADSNQPQHF,TRBV28,TRBJ1-5,many,.
TGTGCCACCAGAACGGGGTTAGAGCAGTTCTTC,CATRTGLEQFF,TRBV24-1,TRBJ2-1,.,.
TGCGCCAGCAGCCAAGCCGTTCTTAGCGGTGAGCAGTTCTTC,CASSQAVLSGEQFF,TRBV4-3,TRBJ2-1,many,.
TGTGCCAGCAGCTCGTTCCTAGCGGGGGGCACAGATACGCAGTATTTT,CASSSFLAGGTDTQYF,TRBV7-7,TRBJ2-3,many,TRBD2
TGTGCCAGCAGCTACGAGACAGGGAGCACAGATACGCAGTATTTT,CASSYETGSTDTQYF,TRBV7-6,TRBJ2-3,many,TRBD1
TGTGCCAGCAGCTCCACACCCGGGACGGACCCAGACAATGAGCAGTTCTTC,CASSSTPGTDPDNEQFF,TRBV11-2,TRBJ2-1,many,.
TGTGCCAGCAGTTACTCAAGGGCCGGCCGTAGTCAGCCCCAGCATTTT,CASSYSRAGRSQPQHF,TRBV6-2/TRBV6-3,TRBJ1-5,many,.